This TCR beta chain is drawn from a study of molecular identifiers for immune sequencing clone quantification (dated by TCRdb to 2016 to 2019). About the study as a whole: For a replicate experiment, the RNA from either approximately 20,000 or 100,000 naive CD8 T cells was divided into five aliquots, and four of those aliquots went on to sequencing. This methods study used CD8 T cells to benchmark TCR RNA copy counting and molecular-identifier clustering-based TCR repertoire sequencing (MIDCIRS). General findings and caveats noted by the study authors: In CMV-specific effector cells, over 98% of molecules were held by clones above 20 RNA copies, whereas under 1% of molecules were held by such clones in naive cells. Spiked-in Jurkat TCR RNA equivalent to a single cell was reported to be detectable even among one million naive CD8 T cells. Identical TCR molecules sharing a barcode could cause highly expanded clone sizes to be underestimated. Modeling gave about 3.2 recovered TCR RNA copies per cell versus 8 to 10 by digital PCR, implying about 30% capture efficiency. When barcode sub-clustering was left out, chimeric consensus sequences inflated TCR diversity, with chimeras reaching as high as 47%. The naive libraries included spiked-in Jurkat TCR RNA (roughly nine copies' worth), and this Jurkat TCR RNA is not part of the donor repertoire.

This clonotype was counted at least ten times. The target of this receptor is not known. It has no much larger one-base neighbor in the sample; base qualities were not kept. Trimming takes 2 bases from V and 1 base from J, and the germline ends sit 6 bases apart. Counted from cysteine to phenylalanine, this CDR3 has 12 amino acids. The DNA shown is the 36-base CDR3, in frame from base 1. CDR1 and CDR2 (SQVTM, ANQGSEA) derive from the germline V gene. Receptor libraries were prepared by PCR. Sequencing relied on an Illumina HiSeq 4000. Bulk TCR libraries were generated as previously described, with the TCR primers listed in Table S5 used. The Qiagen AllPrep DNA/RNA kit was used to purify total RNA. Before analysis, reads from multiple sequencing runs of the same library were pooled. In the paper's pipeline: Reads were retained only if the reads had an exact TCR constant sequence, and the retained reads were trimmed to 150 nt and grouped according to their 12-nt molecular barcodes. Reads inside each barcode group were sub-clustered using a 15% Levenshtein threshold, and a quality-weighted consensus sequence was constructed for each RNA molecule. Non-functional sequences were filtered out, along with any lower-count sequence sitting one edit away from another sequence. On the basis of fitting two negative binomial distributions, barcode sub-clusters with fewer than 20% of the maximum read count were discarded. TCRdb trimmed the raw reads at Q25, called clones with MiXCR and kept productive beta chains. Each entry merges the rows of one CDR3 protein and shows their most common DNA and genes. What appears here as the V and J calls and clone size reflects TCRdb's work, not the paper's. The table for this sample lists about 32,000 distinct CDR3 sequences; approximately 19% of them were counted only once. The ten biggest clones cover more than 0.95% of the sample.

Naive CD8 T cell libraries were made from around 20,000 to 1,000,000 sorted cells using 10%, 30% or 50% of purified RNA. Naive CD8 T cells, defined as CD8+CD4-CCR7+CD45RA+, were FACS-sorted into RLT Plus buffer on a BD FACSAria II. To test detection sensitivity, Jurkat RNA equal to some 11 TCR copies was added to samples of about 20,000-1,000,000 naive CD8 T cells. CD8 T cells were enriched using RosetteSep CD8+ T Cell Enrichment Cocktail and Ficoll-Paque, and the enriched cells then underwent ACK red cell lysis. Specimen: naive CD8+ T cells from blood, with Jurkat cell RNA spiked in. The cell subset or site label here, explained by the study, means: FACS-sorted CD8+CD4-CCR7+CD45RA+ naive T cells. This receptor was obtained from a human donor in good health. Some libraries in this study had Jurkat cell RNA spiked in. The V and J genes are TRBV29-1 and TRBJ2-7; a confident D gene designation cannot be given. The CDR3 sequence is CSVETASYEQYF. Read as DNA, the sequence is TGCAGCGTTGAAACTGCTTCCTACGAGCAGTACTTC.